These 24 T cell receptor beta chains share one sample of origin, sequenced in a study of blood T cell repertoires in COVID-19 (dated by TCRdb to 2020 to 2021). The library came from the immunoSEQ multiplex PCR assay. TCRdb obtained this table from immuneACCESS and retained in-frame rearrangements with V and J assigned. These tables miss some clones; where compared with another copy, unresolved V genes account for less than half of the shortfall, and the remainder is unexplained. This sample is represented by about 60,000 clones; 80% to 90% of them were singletons. The ten largest make up about 4.9% of the sample. Sequencing was carried out using peripheral blood. Source of these receptors: a man aged 60-69 years with acute or convalescent COVID-19.

The J gene is TRBJ1-1, the V gene TRBV9, with D possibly TRBD1 on 6 matching bases. The CDR3 length is 13 residues. CDR1 and CDR2 from the germline V gene are SGDLS and YYNGEE. V lost 2 bases, J lost 5 bases, and 10 bases lay in between. CDR3 sequence reads: CASSVNRETEAFF. The CDR3 DNA reads as TGTGCCAGCAGCGTCAACAGGGAGACTGAAGCTTTCTTT.

This clone is medium-sized (0.01 to 0.1%) in the sample. The chain carries TRBV19 and TRBJ2-1; 8 bases map to TRBD2. Losses at the gene ends were 4 bases for V and 8 bases for J; bases not matched to a gene: 10. This CDR3 comprises 15 residues. Per germline, CDR1 LNHDA and CDR2 SQIVND (reference sequence). CDR3: CASSKGLGSIDEQFF. CDR3 in DNA: TGTGCCAGTAGTAAGGGACTAGGATCCATCGATGAGCAGTTCTTC.

The chain uses TRBV29-1 and TRBJ2-1; 8 bases are shared with TRBD1. The CDR3 runs to 12 residues. The V gene's germline CDR1 is SQVTM and CDR2 ANQGSEA. J was trimmed by 8 bases and V by 4 bases; bases with no gene match: 4. This CDR3 is CSVVGQAHEQFF. The CDR3 nucleotides are TGCAGCGTTGTGGGACAGGCCCATGAGCAGTTCTTC.

The V and J genes are TRBV18 and TRBJ1-3; D unclear. Germline V gene sequence: CDR1 KGHSH, CDR2 LQKENI. Between the trimmed V and J ends, which lost 5 bases and 4 bases, there was a span of 9 bases. This CDR3 is built from 13 residues. In nucleotides, the CDR3 is TGTGCCAGCTCATCGGCCAGGGGAAACACCATATATTTT. Its translation: CASSSARGNTIYF.

This sequence joins TRBV19 and TRBJ1-1; D call uncertain. This CDR3 has 12 residues. The germline V and J ends were trimmed by 7 bases and 0 bases, with 6 bases remaining between them. Looked up from germline, CDR1 is LNHDA and CDR2 is SQIVND (reference sequence). CDR3 in amino acids: CASTRMNTEAFF. The CDR3, as DNA: TGTGCCAGTACTCGTATGAACACTGAAGCTTTCTTT.

CDR3 amino acids: CASSYSSRGLYNTEAFF. CDR3 bases: TGTGCCAGCAGTTACTCGTCCAGGGGGTTATACAACACTGAAGCTTTCTTT. This chain uses TRBV6-2 or TRBV6-3 with TRBJ1-1, with TRBD1 matching 7 bases. The germline gives CDR1 MNHEY, CDR2 SVGEGT. Trimming removed 0 bases from V and 2 bases from J; junction bases left unmatched: 9. The CDR3 is made up of 17 amino acids.

This chain connects TRBV7-9 to TRBJ1-2; no clear D gene. CDR1 is SEHNR, CDR2 FQNEAQ, per germline (reference sequence). Between the trimmed V and J ends, which lost 1 base and 2 bases, there was a span of 11 bases. The CDR3 length is 15 residues. In nucleotides, the CDR3 is TGTGCCAGCAGCTTAGTGGCAGGCTCCAACTATGGCTACACCTTC. Protein sequence: CASSLVAGSNYGYTF.

The chain's CDR3 is CASSVMGQGYYGYTF. CDR3 in DNA: TGTGCCAGCAGTGTGATGGGACAGGGATACTATGGCTACACCTTC. The chain couples TRBV2 to TRBJ1-2, with TRBD1 matching 9 bases. The CDR3 has 15 residues. Germline trimming cut 4 bases from V and 3 bases from J; bases unmatched to any gene: 6. Germline CDR1 is SNHLY and CDR2 is FYNNEI. Based on the CDR3 plus reference TRBV2 and TRBJ1-2, the full variable domain is EPEVTQTPSHQVTQMGQEVILRCVPISNHLYFYWYRQILGQKVEFLVSFYNNEISEKSEIFDDQFSVERPDGSNFTLKIRSTKLEDSAMYFCASSVMGQGYYGYTFGSGTRLTVV.

The V and J genes are TRBV28 and TRBJ1-5, with D possibly being TRBD1 (5 bases). CDR3 size: 14 residues. Germline V gene data show CDR1 as MDHEN and CDR2 as SYDVKM. The germline V and J ends were trimmed by 2 bases and 1 base, with 6 bases remaining between them. Here the CDR3 DNA reads TGTGCCAGCAGTTTAGGGGGGAGCAATCAGCCCCAGCATTTT. Translating gives CASSLGGSNQPQHF.

The chain has TRBV6-6 and TRBJ1-2, with D hard to call. The length of the CDR3 is 13 residues. Germline CDR1 MNHNY, CDR2 SVGAGI (reference sequence). The V end lost 6 bases, the J end lost 8 bases, and 16 bases lay between the germline ends. The CDR3: CASSTGVEGGYTF. The DNA for the CDR3 is TGTGCCAGCAGCACGGGTGTCGAGGGCGGCTACACCTTC.

The genes are TRBV27 and TRBJ2-1, with 12 positions matching TRBD2. This CDR3 is 18 amino acids long. Per germline, CDR1 MNHEY and CDR2 SMNVEV (reference sequence). V shed 5 bases and J 4 bases; nucleotides not matched to a gene: 12. The CDR3 here is CASSLQLRTSGTYNEQFF. The CDR3 DNA is TGTGCCAGCAGTCTCCAACTCAGGACTAGCGGGACGTACAATGAGCAGTTCTTC.

V gene TRBV10-3 combines with J gene TRBJ1-3, with D perhaps TRBD1 (5 bases). Trimming took off 5 bases at V and 0 bases at J, with 17 bases between the two ends. Germline lookup yields CDR1 ENHRY and CDR2 SYGVKD. This CDR3 spans 17 amino acids. The CDR3 DNA sequence: TGTGCCATCAGTAAAGGGGACGGGGGAATCTCTGGAAACACCATATATTTT. It yields the protein CAISKGDGGISGNTIYF.

This clone was counted once. The CDR3 DNA sequence: TGCGCCAGCAGCCAGCTAGGCGGGAGGACTGGGACCCAGTACTTC. It specifies CASSQLGGRTGTQYF. This chain links TRBV4-1 with TRBJ2-5, with 8 positions matching TRBD2. J was trimmed by 7 bases and V by 3 bases; bases with no gene match: 10. The CDR3 consists of 15 residues. CDR1 and CDR2 (germline): MGHRA, YSYEKL.

This chain uses TRBV7-9 with TRBJ2-2, with TRBD2 matching 11 bases. Trimming at V came to 5 bases and at J to 4 bases, leaving 3 bases not matched to a gene. The germline CDR1 and CDR2 sequences are SEHNR and FQNEAQ (reference sequence). This CDR3 has 15 amino acids. The DNA for the CDR3 is TGTGCCAGCAGCCTTCTAGCGGGAGGCACCGGGGAGCTGTTTTTT. It translates to CASSLLAGGTGELFF. Looking up the rest from reference TRBV7-9 and TRBJ2-2 gives the full variable domain: DTGVSQNPRHKITKRGQNVTFRCDPISEHNRLYWYRQTLGQGPEFLTYFQNEAQLEKSRLLSDRFSAERPKGSFSTLEIQRTEQGDSAMYLCASSLLAGGTGELFFGEGSRLTVL.

The chain joins TRBV12-5 to TRBJ2-3; D may be TRBD2 (5 bases). Between the trimmed V and J ends, which lost 5 bases and 0 bases, there was a span of 6 bases. Germline values: CDR1 LGHNT, CDR2 FRNRAP. The CDR3 is made up of 13 amino acids. The CDR3 DNA reads as TGTGCTAGTGGTGAGGGTAGCACAGATACGCAGTATTTT. Protein: CASGEGSTDTQYF.

This clone was counted a single time. The rearrangement links TRBV7-8 to TRBJ2-7; D is undetermined. CDR3 length equals 14 residues. V gave up 2 bases and J gave up 1 base, with 9 bases separating them. Per germline, CDR1 SGHVS and CDR2 FQNEAQ. CDR3 nucleotides: TGTGCCAGCAGCTTATCCAGATTTTCCTACGAGCAGTACTTC. Protein sequence: CASSLSRFSYEQYF.

The J gene is TRBJ1-1, the V gene TRBV4-1; D uncertain. The V end lost 0 bases, the J end lost 3 bases, and 11 bases lay between the germline ends. The CDR3 loop spans 15 amino acids. From germline, CDR1 is MGHRA and CDR2 YSYEKL. CDR3 protein: CASSQDSFGDTEAFF. For the CDR3, the DNA is TGCGCCAGCAGCCAAGATAGTTTCGGGGACACTGAAGCTTTCTTT.

This chain connects TRBV20-1 to TRBJ2-7; D gene unclear. Germline CDR1 and CDR2: DFQATT and SNEGSKA (reference sequence). This CDR3 contains 12 residues. V shed 3 bases and J shed 3 bases, with 9 bases lying between them. The CDR3 loop reads CSASQRNYEQYF. The DNA for the CDR3 is TGCAGTGCTAGTCAGCGAAACTACGAGCAGTACTTC.

The table lists this clone with a count of one. The rearrangement links TRBV7-8 to TRBJ2-7, with D possibly TRBD1 on 6 matching bases. Germline CDR1 reads SGHVS; CDR2 reads FQNEAQ. V was trimmed by 0 bases and J by 6 bases, leaving 15 bases between them. The CDR3 loop spans 15 amino acids. CDR3 residues: CASSLAGTLITEQYF. In nucleotides, the CDR3 is TGTGCCAGCAGCTTAGCCGGGACACTGATAACCGAGCAGTACTTC.

The CDR3 DNA is TGTGCCAGCAGAGGATCAGGGGCGCGTCTTAATTCACCCCTCCACTTT. Its protein is CASRGSGARLNSPLHF. This chain uses TRBV28 with TRBJ1-6; D is perhaps TRBD1 (6 bases). The V gene's germline CDR1 is MDHEN and CDR2 SYDVKM. This CDR3 has 16 residues. Trimming left V 6 bases short and J 6 bases short, with 18 bases between.

The chain has TRBV5-1 and TRBJ2-2; the match to TRBD2 covers 8 bases. CDR1 SGHRS and CDR2 YFSETQ come from the germline V gene. The CDR3 is made up of 15 amino acids. V gave up 1 base and J gave up 6 bases; unmatched junction bases: 5. The CDR3 here is CASSLSGGVPGELFF. CDR3 nucleotide sequence: TGCGCCAGCAGCTTGTCCGGGGGGGTCCCCGGGGAGCTGTTTTTT.

The chain carries TRBV3-1 (or the pseudogene TRBV3-2) and TRBJ2-5; D unclear. Trimming cost V 3 bases and J 3 bases, with 11 bases left between them. From germline, CDR1 is LGHDT and CDR2 YNNKEL (reference sequence). The CDR3 runs to 14 residues. The CDR3 spells CASSHLGGEETQYF. CDR3 DNA sequence: TGTGCCAGCAGCCATCTCGGCGGAGAAGAGACCCAGTACTTC.

The V and J genes are TRBV4-1 and TRBJ2-7; 12 nucleotides align to TRBD2. Losses at the gene ends were 5 bases for V and 4 bases for J; bases not matched to a gene: 3. CDR1 MGHRA and CDR2 YSYEKL come from the germline V gene. The CDR3 contains 14 residues. The CDR3 coding sequence is TGCGCCAGCAGCATGACTAGCGGGAGTTACGAGCAGTACTTC. It translates to CASSMTSGSYEQYF.

This chain uses TRBV30 with TRBJ1-3, with D perhaps TRBD1 (5 bases). The CDR3 covers 13 residues. V dropped 8 bases and J dropped 0 bases, with 11 bases sitting between them. Germline lookup yields CDR1 GTSNPN and CDR2 SVGIG (reference sequence). Written as DNA, the CDR3 is TGTGCCCAAGAAAGGGGCTCTGGAAACACCATATATTTT. This sequence encodes CAQERGSGNTIYF.